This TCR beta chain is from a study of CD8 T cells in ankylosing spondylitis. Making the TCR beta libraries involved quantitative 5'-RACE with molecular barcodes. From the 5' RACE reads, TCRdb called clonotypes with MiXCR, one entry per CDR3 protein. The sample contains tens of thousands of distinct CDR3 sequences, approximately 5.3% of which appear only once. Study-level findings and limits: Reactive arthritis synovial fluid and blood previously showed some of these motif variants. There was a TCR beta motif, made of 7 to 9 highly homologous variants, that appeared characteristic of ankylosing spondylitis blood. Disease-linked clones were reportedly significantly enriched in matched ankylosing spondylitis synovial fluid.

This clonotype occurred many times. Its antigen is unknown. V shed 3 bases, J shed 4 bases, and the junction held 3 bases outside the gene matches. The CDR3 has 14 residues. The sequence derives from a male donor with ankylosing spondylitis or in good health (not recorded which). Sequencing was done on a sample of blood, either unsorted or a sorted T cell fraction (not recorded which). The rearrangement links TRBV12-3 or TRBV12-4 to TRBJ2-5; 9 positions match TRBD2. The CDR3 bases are TGTGCCAGCAGTTTGGCGGGGGGGGTAGAGACCCAGTACTTC. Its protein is CASSLAGGVETQYF.